This entry lists 7 T cell receptor beta chains sequenced from one sample in a study of blood T cell repertoires in COVID-19. Using immunoSEQ multiplex PCR, the repertoire was profiled, and TCRdb retains in-frame clones only, with some absent. Counted here are about 59,000 clones, approximately 90% occurring once; the ten biggest clones make up about 16%. The sample consisted of peripheral blood. The origin of the receptors is a man at least 80 years old with acute or convalescent COVID-19.

The rearrangement uses TRBV6-6 and TRBJ2-2; no clear D. Germline V gene sequence: CDR1 MNHNY, CDR2 SVGAGI (reference sequence). The CDR3 is 14 residues long. Trimming shortened V by 8 bases and J by 3 bases, and 13 bases separated the two germline ends. The CDR3 here is CASLRGVYTGELFF. For the CDR3, the DNA is TGTGCCAGCCTTCGCGGAGTCTACACCGGGGAGCTGTTTTTT.

The chain links TRBV6-2 or TRBV6-3 to TRBJ2-3; the match to TRBD2 covers 14 bases. This CDR3 has 19 residues. V was clipped by 0 bases and J by 2 bases; unmatched bases: 7. Germline V lookup: CDR1 MNHEY, CDR2 SVGEGT. Here the CDR3 reads CASSYSSGLAGEFTDTQYF. The CDR3 nucleotides read TGTGCCAGCAGTTACTCATCGGGACTAGCGGGGGAGTTCACAGATACGCAGTATTTT.

This clone was seen more than once but under ten times. The chain joins TRBV27 to TRBJ2-7; 8 bases map to TRBD1. The CDR3 spans 14 residues. The germline V gene has CDR1 MNHEY and CDR2 SMNVEV (reference sequence). V lost 2 bases and J lost 3; bases outside the gene matches: 3. The CDR3 loop reads CASSLQGANYEQYF. The CDR3 DNA reads TGTGCCAGCAGTTTACAGGGGGCGAACTACGAGCAGTACTTC.

The chain uses TRBV30 and TRBJ1-2; 7 bases line up with TRBD1. The CDR3 has 12 residues. J lost 8 bases, V lost 1 base, and 4 bases had no gene match. CDR1 is GTSNPN, CDR2 SVGIG, per germline (reference sequence). Here the CDR3 DNA reads TGTGCCTGGAGTGGACAGGGCTGGGGCTACACCTTC. Its translation: CAWSGQGWGYTF. Full variable domain (rest looked up from reference TRBV30 and TRBJ1-2): SQTIHQWPATLVQPVGSPLSLECTVEGTSNPNLYWYRQAAGRGLQLLFYSVGIGQISSEVPQNLSASRPQDRQFILSSKKLLLSDSGFYLCAWSGQGWGYTFGSGTRLTVV.

This clone was observed a single time. V gene TRBV7-8 combines with J gene TRBJ2-7; no reliable D call. This CDR3 has 15 residues. Per the germline V gene, CDR1 is SGHVS and CDR2 is FQNEAQ. The germline V and J ends were trimmed by 1 base and 0 bases, with 10 bases remaining between them. CDR3 region: CASSLELLTSYEQYF. The CDR3 DNA sequence: TGTGCCAGCAGCTTAGAACTACTTACCTCCTACGAGCAGTACTTC.

This chain links TRBV7-9 with TRBJ1-2; 9 nucleotides align to TRBD1. With 1 base clipped from V and 8 bases from J, the junction kept 2 bases outside the gene matches. Germline loops: CDR1 SEHNR, CDR2 FQNEAQ (reference sequence). The CDR3 runs 13 residues. The CDR3 sequence is CASSLEQGAGYTF. In DNA, the CDR3 is TGTGCCAGCAGCTTAGAACAGGGGGCCGGCTACACCTTC.

This chain uses TRBV6-1 with TRBJ2-5, with a weak D call TRBD2 (6 bases). V was shortened by 3 bases and J by 7 bases, with 12 bases between the two germline ends. The CDR3 loop spans 13 amino acids. CDR1 and CDR2 (germline): MNHNS, SASEGT. CDR3 residues: CASSDRRDGTQYF. The CDR3 DNA reads as TGTGCCAGCAGTGATAGGCGGGATGGGACCCAGTACTTC.